A selection of T cell receptor beta chains follows, all from one sample in a study of T cell responses to AZD1222 COVID-19 vaccine. Method: immunoSEQ multiplex PCR; TCRdb's copy keeps in-frame clones and lacks some. The top ten hold about 2.7% of the sample, which has about 140,000 clones, approximately 88% seen once. The sequencing used peripheral blood, collected on day 0 of AZD1222 vaccination. The receptors stem from an adult in good health. Both conserved end residues are trimmed from each CDR3. Each record gives: J gene, D gene, V gene, CDR3 protein. D genes are given only for firm matches.

J gene: TRBJ2-4
D gene: TRBD2
V gene: TRBV2
CDR3 protein: ASSETSGGPNIQY

J gene: TRBJ2-7
D gene: -
V gene: TRBV19
CDR3 protein: ASSIGDSSYEQY

J gene: TRBJ1-2
D gene: -
V gene: TRBV5-1
CDR3 protein: ASSSGDGALNYGYT

J gene: TRBJ2-7
D gene: TRBD1
V gene: TRBV3-1/TRBV3-2
CDR3 protein: ASSRGTGGINEQY

J gene: TRBJ1-4
D gene: TRBD1
V gene: TRBV10-3
CDR3 protein: ASGTGDSTNEKLF

J gene: TRBJ1-6
D gene: TRBD1
V gene: TRBV6-2/TRBV6-3
CDR3 protein: ASSYPETGGGAPLH

J gene: TRBJ1-2
D gene: -
V gene: TRBV20-1
CDR3 protein: SAGPEGGYT

J gene: TRBJ2-1
D gene: TRBD2
V gene: TRBV4-2
CDR3 protein: ASRGREEFGEQF

J gene: TRBJ2-1
D gene: TRBD2
V gene: TRBV2
CDR3 protein: ASGGTSGAQGYNEQF

J gene: TRBJ2-2
D gene: -
V gene: TRBV5-1
CDR3 protein: ASSLGADSNTGELF

J gene: TRBJ2-3
D gene: TRBD2
V gene: TRBV7-2
CDR3 protein: ASSTRGLAGRSTDTQY

J gene: TRBJ1-4
D gene: -
V gene: TRBV2
CDR3 protein: ASTSSGWEKLF

J gene: TRBJ1-5
D gene: TRBD1
V gene: TRBV5-3
CDR3 protein: ARSFPGQGVVPQH

J gene: TRBJ1-6
D gene: -
V gene: TRBV7-9
CDR3 protein: ASSATVNNSPLH

J gene: TRBJ1-2
D gene: TRBD1
V gene: TRBV29-1
CDR3 protein: SVYLRQGGSGYGYT

J gene: TRBJ2-7
D gene: -
V gene: TRBV7-2
CDR3 protein: ASSYASQSPSLEQY

J gene: TRBJ1-2
D gene: TRBD1
V gene: TRBV14
CDR3 protein: ASSQFQGGGYT

J gene: TRBJ2-6
D gene: -
V gene: TRBV6-6
CDR3 protein: ASSRQMAGSGANVLT

J gene: TRBJ2-4
D gene: TRBD1
V gene: TRBV18
CDR3 protein: ASSLQGHIQY

J gene: TRBJ2-1
D gene: TRBD2
V gene: TRBV19
CDR3 protein: ATTITSGGYNEQF

J gene: TRBJ2-1
D gene: -
V gene: TRBV6-2/TRBV6-3
CDR3 protein: ASSRPAYNEQF

J gene: TRBJ1-1
D gene: -
V gene: TRBV12-3/TRBV12-4
CDR3 protein: ASSRGSEAF

J gene: TRBJ2-1
D gene: -
V gene: TRBV5-6
CDR3 protein: ASSLVLSEAYNEQF

J gene: TRBJ2-5
D gene: -
V gene: TRBV7-9
CDR3 protein: ASSLTPRGETQY

J gene: TRBJ1-2
D gene: -
V gene: TRBV6-6
CDR3 protein: ASSYRGPTGYT

J gene: TRBJ2-5
D gene: -
V gene: TRBV5-1
CDR3 protein: ASSLGVGGETQY

J gene: TRBJ2-2
D gene: -
V gene: TRBV7-7
CDR3 protein: ASSLGVDTGELF

J gene: TRBJ1-2
D gene: -
V gene: TRBV29-1
CDR3 protein: SVEDTGSYGYT

J gene: TRBJ2-5
D gene: TRBD1
V gene: TRBV4-3
CDR3 protein: ASSPDRAETQY